Listed below are T cell receptor beta chains from one sample, sequenced in a study of cytomegalovirus exposure and HLA in healthy donors. TCRdb's copy holds only in-frame clones and misses some; the assay was immunoSEQ multiplex PCR. The sample yields 150,000 to 200,000 clones, approximately 78% seen once. Sequencing used PBMCs. These receptors all stem from a young woman in good health and CMV-seronegative. CDR3s include the opening cysteine and the closing phenylalanine or tryptophan. A D gene is named only where the DNA matches it firmly. The size of a clone is reported for some rows only, either as once, few or many, or as a class for expanded clones.

>TRBJ2-1|few|TRBV6-1|.
TGTGCCAGCAGTACTCTCCGGGATGAGCAGTTCTTC
CASSTLRDEQFF
>TRBJ2-5|.|TRBV5-1|TRBD2
TGCGCCAGCAGCTCCGGGACTACGGATGGGGAGACCCAGTACTTC
CASSSGTTDGETQYF
>TRBJ1-4|.|TRBV28|.
TGTGCCAGCAGTCCCCGTGGAGATACTAATGAAAAACTGTTTTTT
CASSPRGDTNEKLFF
>TRBJ2-1|.|TRBV30|.
TGTGCCTGGAGTGCCATTGGTAGCGGCTCCTACAATGAGCAGTTCTTC
CAWSAIGSGSYNEQFF
>TRBJ1-3|.|TRBV30|.
TGTGCCTGGAGCCTAGGGGGTTACTCTGGAAACACCATATATTTT
CAWSLGGYSGNTIYF
>TRBJ1-2|.|TRBV4-3|TRBD1
TGCGCCAGCAGCCCGTCTTCCCCGCGACAGGGGGTTTATGGCTACACCTTC
CASSPSSPRQGVYGYTF
>TRBJ1-6|.|TRBV28|.
TGTGCCAGCAGTCCCCCGGGGGGGCTTAATTCACCCCTCCACTTT
CASSPPGGLNSPLHF
>TRBJ1-4|once|TRBV18|TRBD1
TGTGCCAGCTCCCGGGACAGTAATGAAAAACTGTTTTTT
CASSRDSNEKLFF
>TRBJ2-2|once|TRBV5-6|.
TGTGCCAGCAGCTTGGGGGTAGCGGAGGCTTTAGACACCGGGGAGCTGTTTTTT
CASSLGVAEALDTGELFF
>TRBJ2-1|.|TRBV27|.
TGTGCCAGCAGACCTCTGGAGAGGTTTGGTGAGCAGTTCTTC
CASRPLERFGEQFF
>TRBJ1-1|.|TRBV6-5|TRBD1
TGTGCCAGCATTCCTTGGCAAGGGGGCCACACTGAAGCTTTCTTT
CASIPWQGGHTEAFF
>TRBJ2-5|.|TRBV4-1|TRBD1
TGCGCCAGCAGCCAAGAGGACAGGGGCGGAGAGACCCAGTACTTC
CASSQEDRGGETQYF
>TRBJ2-4|.|TRBV28|TRBD1
TGTGCCAGCAACCGGGACAGGGGGCTTTACATTCAGTACTTC
CASNRDRGLYIQYF
>TRBJ1-5|.|TRBV28|TRBD1
TGTGCCAGCAGTATTAGGGGACAGGGGTTTCAGCCCCAGCATTTT
CASSIRGQGFQPQHF
>TRBJ1-6|once|TRBV9|TRBD1
TGTGCCAGCAGCGTGGGACAGGGGAATTCACCCCTCCACTTT
CASSVGQGNSPLHF
>TRBJ2-3|.|TRBV6-5|TRBD1
TGTGCCAGCATGGGGACAGGGGACGATACGCAGTATTTT
CASMGTGDDTQYF
>TRBJ2-1|.|TRBV18|TRBD2
TGTGCCAGCTCGCCTATGCCGGGACTAGCGGGAGGCAGGGGGAATGAGCAGTTCTTC
CASSPMPGLAGGRGNEQFF
>TRBJ2-3|.|TRBV19|TRBD2
TGTGCCAGTAGTCCGGGACTAGTCACAGATACGCAGTATTTT
CASSPGLVTDTQYF
>TRBJ1-5|.|TRBV19|TRBD1
TGTGCCAGTACAAAGACAGGGATGGACCAGCCCCAGCATTTT
CASTKTGMDQPQHF
>TRBJ2-5|few|TRBV7-9|.
TGTGCCAGCAGCTTAAGTCCGGGGGACGGAGGCCAAGAGACCCAGTACTTC
CASSLSPGDGGQETQYF
>TRBJ1-4|.|TRBV28|TRBD1
TGTGCCAGCAGTAAGGCTGACAGGGGGCTGGAAAAACTGTTTTTT
CASSKADRGLEKLFF
>TRBJ1-1|.|TRBV12-5|TRBD1
TGTGCTAGTGGTTTGTGGACAGGGCAGGCTTTCTTT
CASGLWTGQAFF
>TRBJ2-7|.|TRBV28|TRBD1
TGTGCCAGCAGTAAAACTCAGGGGGCGCTTTTATCCTACGAGCAGTACTTC
CASSKTQGALLSYEQYF
>TRBJ2-1|.|TRBV19|TRBD2
TGTGCCAGTAGTATAGTAGCGGGAATTTCCAATGAGCAGTTCTTC
CASSIVAGISNEQFF
>TRBJ2-1|.|TRBV6-1|.
TGTGCCAGCAGTGAAGAGGGCGGGATTGGCAATGAGCAGTTCTTC
CASSEEGGIGNEQFF
>TRBJ1-1|few|TRBV4-3|.
TGCGCCAGCAGCCAAGATAACAGAGCCCGAGGAGGAGCTTTCTTT
CASSQDNRARGGAFF
>TRBJ2-5|.|TRBV28|.
TGTGCCAGCTCCAGGGGACAAGAGACCCAGTACTTC
CASSRGQETQYF
>TRBJ1-5|few|TRBV10-3|.
TGTGCCATCAGTGAGTCGATGTCAGCCCCAGCCCGGGGACAGCCCCAGCATTTT
CAISESMSAPARGQPQHF
>TRBJ1-4|.|TRBV7-7|.
TGTGCCAGCAGCTTAGGGACAGCTCCTAATGAAAAACTGTTTTTT
CASSLGTAPNEKLFF
>TRBJ2-5|.|TRBV28|.
TGTGCCAGCATTCCGAGGGGGGGGCCAGAGACCCAGTACTTC
CASIPRGGPETQYF
>TRBJ1-1|.|TRBV6-1|.
TGTGCCAGCAGTGAGTACGGGATGAACACTGAAGCTTTCTTT
CASSEYGMNTEAFF
>TRBJ2-5|.|TRBV7-2|TRBD2
TGTGCCAGCAGCCGAATAGCGGGAGGGCGTGGAGAGACCCAGTACTTC
CASSRIAGGRGETQYF
>TRBJ1-1|.|TRBV6-5|.
TGTGCCAGCAGTGAAGCTCCCTTCACTGAAGCTTTCTTT
CASSEAPFTEAFF
>TRBJ1-1|few|TRBV27|.
TGTGCCAGCAGTCCCAGGGAAAACACTGAAGCTTTCTTT
CASSPRENTEAFF
>TRBJ2-5|.|TRBV27|TRBD2
TGTGCCAGCAGAGCGGGAAGGGAGACCCAGTACTTC
CASRAGRETQYF
>TRBJ2-1|few|TRBV5-1|TRBD2
TGCGCCAGCAGCTTGGGGGGGGGTTTCGGGAGGGACTACAATGAGCAGTTCTTC
CASSLGGGFGRDYNEQFF
>TRBJ2-1|.|TRBV5-4|TRBD2
TGTGCCAGCAGCCTGACTAGCGGGCCTTACAATGAGCAGTTCTTC
CASSLTSGPYNEQFF